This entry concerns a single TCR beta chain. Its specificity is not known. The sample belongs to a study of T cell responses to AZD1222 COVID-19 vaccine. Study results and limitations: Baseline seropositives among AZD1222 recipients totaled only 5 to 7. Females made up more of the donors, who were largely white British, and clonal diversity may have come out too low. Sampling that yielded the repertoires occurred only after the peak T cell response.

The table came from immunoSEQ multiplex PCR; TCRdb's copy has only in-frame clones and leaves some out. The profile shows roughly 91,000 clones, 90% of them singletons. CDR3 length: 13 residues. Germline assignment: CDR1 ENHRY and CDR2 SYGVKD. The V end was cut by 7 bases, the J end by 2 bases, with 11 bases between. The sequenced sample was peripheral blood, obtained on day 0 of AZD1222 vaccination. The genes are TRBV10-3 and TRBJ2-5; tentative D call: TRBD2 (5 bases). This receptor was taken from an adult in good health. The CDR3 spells CAITADSQETQYF. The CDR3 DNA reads TGTGCCATCACCGCGGACTCACAAGAGACCCAGTACTTC.